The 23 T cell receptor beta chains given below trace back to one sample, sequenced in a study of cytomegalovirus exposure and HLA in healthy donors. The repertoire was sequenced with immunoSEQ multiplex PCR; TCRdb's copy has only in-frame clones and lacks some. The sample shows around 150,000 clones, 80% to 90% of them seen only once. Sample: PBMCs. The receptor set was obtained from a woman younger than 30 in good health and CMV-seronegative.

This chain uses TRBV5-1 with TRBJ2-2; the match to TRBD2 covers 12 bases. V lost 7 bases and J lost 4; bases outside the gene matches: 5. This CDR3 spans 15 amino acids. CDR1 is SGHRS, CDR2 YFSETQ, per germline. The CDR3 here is CASFGLAGTTGELFF. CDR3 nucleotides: TGCGCCAGCTTTGGACTAGCGGGGACCACCGGGGAGCTGTTTTTT.

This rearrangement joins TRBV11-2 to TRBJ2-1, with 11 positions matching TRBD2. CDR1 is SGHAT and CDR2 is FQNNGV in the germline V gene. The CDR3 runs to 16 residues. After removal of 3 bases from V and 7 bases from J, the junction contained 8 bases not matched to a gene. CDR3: CASSFTSGSVANEQFF. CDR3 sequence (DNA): TGTGCCAGCAGCTTCACTAGCGGGAGTGTGGCAAATGAGCAGTTCTTC.

The CDR3 loop is CATTSGRPGGEQYF. The CDR3 DNA is TGTGCCACGACTAGCGGGAGGCCCGGTGGGGAGCAGTACTTC. The genes are TRBV19 and TRBJ2-7; 13 positions agree with TRBD2. V lost 10 bases, J lost 7 bases, and 10 bases stayed unmatched. The germline gives CDR1 LNHDA, CDR2 SQIVND (reference sequence). The CDR3 is made up of 14 amino acids. Looking up the rest from reference TRBV19 and TRBJ2-7 gives the full variable domain: DGGITQSPKYLFRKEGQNVTLSCEQNLNHDAMYWYRQDPGQGLRLIYYSQIVNDFQKGDIAEGYSVSREKKESFPLTVTSAQKNPTAFYLCATTSGRPGGEQYFGPGTRLTVT.

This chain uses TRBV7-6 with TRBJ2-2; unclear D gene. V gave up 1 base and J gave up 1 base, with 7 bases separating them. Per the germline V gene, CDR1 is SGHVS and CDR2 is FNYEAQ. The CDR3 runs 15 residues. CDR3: CASSLVPGNTGELFF. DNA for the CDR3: TGTGCCAGCAGCTTAGTGCCGGGGAACACCGGGGAGCTGTTTTTT.

CDR3 sequence reads: CASSPDRAPNYGYTF. CDR3 DNA: TGTGCCAGCTCACCGGACAGGGCTCCTAACTATGGCTACACCTTC. The chain couples TRBV18 to TRBJ1-2; 8 bases line up with TRBD1. The CDR3 is made up of 15 amino acids. Germline loops: CDR1 KGHSH, CDR2 LQKENI. V trimming: 3 bases; J trimming: 0 bases; junction bases outside the gene matches: 3.

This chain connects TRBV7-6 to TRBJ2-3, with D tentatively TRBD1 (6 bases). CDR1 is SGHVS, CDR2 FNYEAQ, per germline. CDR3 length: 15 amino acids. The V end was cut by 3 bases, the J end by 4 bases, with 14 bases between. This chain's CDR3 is CASSLTTGAADTQYF. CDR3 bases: TGTGCCAGCAGCTTGACGACAGGAGCGGCAGATACGCAGTATTTT.

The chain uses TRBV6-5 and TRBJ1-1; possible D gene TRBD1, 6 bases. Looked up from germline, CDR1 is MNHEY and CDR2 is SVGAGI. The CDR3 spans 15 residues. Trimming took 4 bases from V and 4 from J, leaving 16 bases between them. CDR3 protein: CASSFATGSGTEAFF. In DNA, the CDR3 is TGTGCCAGCAGTTTTGCGACAGGCAGTGGCACTGAAGCTTTCTTT.

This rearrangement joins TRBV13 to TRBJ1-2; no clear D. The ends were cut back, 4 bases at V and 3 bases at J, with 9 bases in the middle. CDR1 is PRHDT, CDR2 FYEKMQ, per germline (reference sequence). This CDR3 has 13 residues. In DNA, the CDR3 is TGTGCCAGCAGCTCGCAGGATGACTATGGCTACACCTTC. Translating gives CASSSQDDYGYTF.

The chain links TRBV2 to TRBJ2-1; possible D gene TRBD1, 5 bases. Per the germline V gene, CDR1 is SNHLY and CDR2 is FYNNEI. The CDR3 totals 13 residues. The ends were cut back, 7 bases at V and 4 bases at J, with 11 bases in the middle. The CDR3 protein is CASTPGHYNEQFF. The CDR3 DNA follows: TGTGCCAGCACCCCTGGACATTACAATGAGCAGTTCTTC. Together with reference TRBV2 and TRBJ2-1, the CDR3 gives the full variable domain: EPEVTQTPSHQVTQMGQEVILRCVPISNHLYFYWYRQILGQKVEFLVSFYNNEISEKSEIFDDQFSVERPDGSNFTLKIRSTKLEDSAMYFCASTPGHYNEQFFGPGTRLTVL.

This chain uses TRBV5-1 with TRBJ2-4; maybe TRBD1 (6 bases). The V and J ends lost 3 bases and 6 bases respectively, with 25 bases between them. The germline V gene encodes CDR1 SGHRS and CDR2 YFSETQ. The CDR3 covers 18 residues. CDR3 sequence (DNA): TGCGCCAGCAGCTCTACCCCAAATTCACAGGGAAGTAGAAACATTCAGTACTTC. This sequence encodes CASSSTPNSQGSRNIQYF.

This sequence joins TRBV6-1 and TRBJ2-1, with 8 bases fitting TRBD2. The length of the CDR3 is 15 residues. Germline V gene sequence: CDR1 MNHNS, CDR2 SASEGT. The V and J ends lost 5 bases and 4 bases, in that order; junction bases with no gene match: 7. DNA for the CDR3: TGTGCCAGCAGTTCCACTAGCGGCTTTTACAATGAGCAGTTCTTC. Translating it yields CASSSTSGFYNEQFF.

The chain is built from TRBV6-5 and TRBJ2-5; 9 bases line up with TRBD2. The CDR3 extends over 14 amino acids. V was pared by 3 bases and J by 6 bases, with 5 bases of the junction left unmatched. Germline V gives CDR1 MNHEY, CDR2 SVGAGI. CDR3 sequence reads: CASSYSGGPQTQYF. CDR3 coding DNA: TGTGCCAGCAGTTATAGCGGGGGACCCCAGACCCAGTACTTC.

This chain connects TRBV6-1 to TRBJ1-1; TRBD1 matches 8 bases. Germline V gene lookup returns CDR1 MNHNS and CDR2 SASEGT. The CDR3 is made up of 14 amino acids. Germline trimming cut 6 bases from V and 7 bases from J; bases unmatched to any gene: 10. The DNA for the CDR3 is TGTGCCAGCAGCGCCTCTGGACAGGGCCTTGAAGCTTTCTTT. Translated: CASSASGQGLEAFF.

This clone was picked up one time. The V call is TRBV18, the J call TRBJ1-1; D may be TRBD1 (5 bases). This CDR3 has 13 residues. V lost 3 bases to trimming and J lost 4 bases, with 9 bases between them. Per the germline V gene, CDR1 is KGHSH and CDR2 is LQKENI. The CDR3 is CASSPQGSTEAFF. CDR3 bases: TGTGCCAGCTCACCTCAGGGTAGCACTGAAGCTTTCTTT.

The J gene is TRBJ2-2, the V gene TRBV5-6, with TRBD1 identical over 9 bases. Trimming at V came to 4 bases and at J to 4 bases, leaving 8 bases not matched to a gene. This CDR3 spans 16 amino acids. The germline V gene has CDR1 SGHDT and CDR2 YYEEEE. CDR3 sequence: CASSPPGQGTTGELFF. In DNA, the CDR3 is TGTGCCAGCAGCCCCCCGGGACAGGGCACCACCGGGGAGCTGTTTTTT.

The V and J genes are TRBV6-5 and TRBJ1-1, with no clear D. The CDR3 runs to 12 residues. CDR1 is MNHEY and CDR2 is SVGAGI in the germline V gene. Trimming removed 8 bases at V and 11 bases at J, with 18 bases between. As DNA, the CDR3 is TGTGCCAGCGGTCGGGGAGACATTAGGGCTTTCTTT. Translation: CASGRGDIRAFF.

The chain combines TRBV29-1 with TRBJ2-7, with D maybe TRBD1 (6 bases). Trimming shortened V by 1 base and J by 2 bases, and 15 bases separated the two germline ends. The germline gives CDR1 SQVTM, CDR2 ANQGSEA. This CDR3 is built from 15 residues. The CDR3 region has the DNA TGCAGCGTTGAAGTGTCCGTCAGGGGAACCTACGAGCAGTACTTC. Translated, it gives CSVEVSVRGTYEQYF.

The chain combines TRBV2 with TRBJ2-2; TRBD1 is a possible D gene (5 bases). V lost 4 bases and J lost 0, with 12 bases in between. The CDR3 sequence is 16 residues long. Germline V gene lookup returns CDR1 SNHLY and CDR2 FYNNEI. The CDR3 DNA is TGTGCCAGCAGTGTTAGGGGCCTCCCGAACACCGGGGAGCTGTTTTTT. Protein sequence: CASSVRGLPNTGELFF.

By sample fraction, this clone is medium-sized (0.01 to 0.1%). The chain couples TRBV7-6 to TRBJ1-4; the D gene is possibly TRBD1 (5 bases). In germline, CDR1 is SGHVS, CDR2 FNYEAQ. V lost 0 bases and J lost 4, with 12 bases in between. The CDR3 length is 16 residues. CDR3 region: CASSLAPRQHNEKLFF. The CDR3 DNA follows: TGTGCCAGCAGCTTAGCTCCGCGACAGCATAATGAAAAACTGTTTTTT.

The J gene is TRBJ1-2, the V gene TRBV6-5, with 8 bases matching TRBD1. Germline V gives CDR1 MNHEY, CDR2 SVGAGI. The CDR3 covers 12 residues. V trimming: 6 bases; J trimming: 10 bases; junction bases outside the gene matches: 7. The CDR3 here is CASRLGTGHYTF. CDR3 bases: TGTGCCAGCAGACTCGGGACAGGTCACTACACCTTC.

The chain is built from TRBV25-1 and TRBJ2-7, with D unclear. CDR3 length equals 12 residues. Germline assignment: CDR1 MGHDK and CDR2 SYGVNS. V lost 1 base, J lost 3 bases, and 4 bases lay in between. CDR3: CASSESYYEQYF. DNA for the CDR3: TGTGCCAGCAGTGAATCCTACTACGAGCAGTACTTC.

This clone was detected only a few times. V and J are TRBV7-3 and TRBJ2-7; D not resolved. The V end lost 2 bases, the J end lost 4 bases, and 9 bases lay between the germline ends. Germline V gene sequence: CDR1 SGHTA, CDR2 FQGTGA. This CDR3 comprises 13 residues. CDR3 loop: CASSLGGGYEQYF. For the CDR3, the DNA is TGTGCCAGCAGCTTAGGCGGTGGGTACGAGCAGTACTTC.

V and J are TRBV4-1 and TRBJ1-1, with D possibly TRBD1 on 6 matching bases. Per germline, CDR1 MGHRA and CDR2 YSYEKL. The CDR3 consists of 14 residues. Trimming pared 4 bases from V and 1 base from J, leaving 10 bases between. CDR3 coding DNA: TGCGCCAGCAGCCGGCAACAGGGGAACACTGAAGCTTTCTTT. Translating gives CASSRQQGNTEAFF.